This is a list of T cell receptor beta chains from one sample in a study of T cells in Graves' hyperthyroidism and ophthalmopathy. Via MiXCR, TCRdb re-called the multiplex PCR reads, giving one row per CDR3 protein. The data hold hundreds of thousands of distinct CDR3 sequences, with more than 12% observed a single time. The specimen sequenced was blood. Receptor source: a woman aged 45-59 years with Graves' ophthalmopathy. Each CDR3 is given with its conserved first and last residue. The order of the fields is V gene, J gene, D gene, clone size, CDR3 DNA, CDR3 protein. D genes are given only for firm matches. Some rows have no size entry. The others give once, few or many, or a class for an expanded clone.

v_call: TRBV12-5
j_call: TRBJ1-5
d_call: TRBD1
clone_size: many
cdr3_nt: TGTGCTAGTGACCTCGGGACAGGGAACAATCAGCCCCAGCATTTT
cdr3_aa: CASDLGTGNNQPQHF

v_call: TRBV9
j_call: TRBJ2-1
d_call: TRBD2
clone_size: few
cdr3_nt: TGTGCCAGCAGCGTAGGCGGGAGGGAAAGGGAGCAGTTCTTC
cdr3_aa: CASSVGGREREQFF

v_call: TRBV6-1
j_call: TRBJ2-1
d_call: TRBD2
clone_size: many
cdr3_nt: TGTGCCAGCACCCCGACTAGCGGCTCCTACAATGAGCAGTTCTTC
cdr3_aa: CASTPTSGSYNEQFF

v_call: TRBV4-1
j_call: TRBJ1-4
d_call: NA
clone_size: once
cdr3_nt: TGCGCCAGCAGCGAGAGGGGTAGGGGGATCGCAACTAATGAAAAACTGTTTTTT
cdr3_aa: CASSERGRGIATNEKLFF

v_call: TRBV15
j_call: TRBJ1-5
d_call: NA
clone_size: few
cdr3_nt: TGTGCCACCAGCAGAGGGAGAACAGGCCTAAATCAGCCCCAGCATTTT
cdr3_aa: CATSRGRTGLNQPQHF

v_call: TRBV27
j_call: TRBJ1-2
d_call: TRBD1
clone_size: many
cdr3_nt: TGTGCCAGCCGATCCGACCAAGACAGGGGCTATGGCTACACCTTC
cdr3_aa: CASRSDQDRGYGYTF

v_call: TRBV2
j_call: TRBJ1-5
d_call: TRBD1
clone_size: NA
cdr3_nt: TGTGCCAGCAGTGGGATACCGGGACAGCCTACAAATCAGCCCCAGCATTTT
cdr3_aa: CASSGIPGQPTNQPQHF

v_call: TRBV11-3
j_call: TRBJ2-1
d_call: TRBD2
clone_size: many
cdr3_nt: TGTGCCAGCAGCTTTAGCGGGATTGAGGGTGAGCAGTTCTTC
cdr3_aa: CASSFSGIEGEQFF

v_call: TRBV3-1
j_call: TRBJ1-2
d_call: NA
clone_size: few
cdr3_nt: TGTGCCAGCAGCTACAGTGGCGGCTACACCTTC
cdr3_aa: CASSYSGGYTF

v_call: TRBV12-5
j_call: TRBJ2-3
d_call: TRBD2
clone_size: few
cdr3_nt: TGTGCGACCACAACAGGGACTAGCGTTTTCACAGATACGCAGTATTTT
cdr3_aa: CATTTGTSVFTDTQYF

v_call: TRBV14
j_call: TRBJ2-7
d_call: NA
clone_size: many
cdr3_nt: TGTGCCAGCAGCCAAGAGAGGGGATATACCTACGAGCAGTACTTC
cdr3_aa: CASSQERGYTYEQYF

v_call: TRBV6-1
j_call: TRBJ2-7
d_call: TRBD2
clone_size: many
cdr3_nt: TGTGCCAGCAGTGGGACGGGACTAGCCCACCCCGAGCAGTACTTC
cdr3_aa: CASSGTGLAHPEQYF

v_call: TRBV11-2
j_call: TRBJ2-7
d_call: NA
clone_size: many
cdr3_nt: TGTGCCAGCAGCTTGTTGGTCATTTCCTACGAGCAGTACTTC
cdr3_aa: CASSLLVISYEQYF

v_call: TRBV18
j_call: TRBJ1-5
d_call: NA
clone_size: many
cdr3_nt: TGTGCCAGCTCCCTCCGACAGAACAATCAGCCCCAGCATTTT
cdr3_aa: CASSLRQNNQPQHF

v_call: TRBV7-8
j_call: TRBJ2-5
d_call: NA
clone_size: few
cdr3_nt: TGTGCCAGCAGCCACGGTCTCGAGAAAGAGACCCAGTACTTC
cdr3_aa: CASSHGLEKETQYF

v_call: TRBV20-1
j_call: TRBJ1-1
d_call: NA
clone_size: few
cdr3_nt: TGCAGTGCTCTCAGGGACACTGAAGCTTTCTTT
cdr3_aa: CSALRDTEAFF

v_call: TRBV27
j_call: TRBJ2-7
d_call: NA
clone_size: many
cdr3_nt: TGTGCCAGCAGTCGGTCGCGCCCAACCTACGAGCAGTACTTC
cdr3_aa: CASSRSRPTYEQYF